This entry lists 29 T cell receptor beta chains sequenced from one sample in a study of cytomegalovirus exposure and HLA in healthy donors. Repertoires were generated with immunoSEQ multiplex PCR, while TCRdb's copy carries only in-frame clones and drops some. Of 55,000 to 80,000 clones listed, approximately 95% are singletons. The sequencing sample was made of PBMCs. The receptors were gathered from a woman between 18 and 29 years old in good health and CMV-seropositive.

This chain links TRBV7-3 with TRBJ2-3; tentative D call: TRBD2 (5 bases). Germline CDR1 SGHTA, CDR2 FQGTGA. This CDR3 region has 15 residues. With 3 bases removed from V and 1 base from J, the gap between germline ends came to 11 bases. The CDR3 nucleotides are TGTGCCAGCAGCTTCAACGGGGTCGGCACAGATACGCAGTATTTT. It encodes CASSFNGVGTDTQYF.

The chain has TRBV10-3 and TRBJ2-1; D perhaps matches TRBD2 (5 bases). The germline V gene has CDR1 ENHRY and CDR2 SYGVKD. The CDR3 is 18 residues long. V shed 2 bases and J shed 0 bases, with 17 bases lying between them. CDR3 in DNA: TGTGCCATCAGTGAGAAGGCGGGTGATCTGCACTCCTACAATGAGCAGTTCTTC. Amino acids: CAISEKAGDLHSYNEQFF.

The chain carries TRBV4-3 and TRBJ1-6; possibly TRBD1 for D (5 bases). The germline gives CDR1 LGHNA, CDR2 YSLEER. Trimming shortened V by 0 bases and J by 10 bases, and 16 bases separated the two germline ends. The CDR3 runs 16 residues. DNA for the CDR3: TGCGCCAGCAGCCAAGATTTGGGGCAGGGTGGCTCACCCCTCCACTTT. The encoded protein is CASSQDLGQGGSPLHF.

This rearrangement joins TRBV5-6 to TRBJ1-2; TRBD1 might be the D (6 bases). V was cut by 1 base and J by 1 base, with 8 bases left in between. CDR1 SGHDT and CDR2 YYEEEE come from the germline V gene. The CDR3 has 14 residues. The DNA of the CDR3 is TGTGCCAGCAGCTTGCGACAGGTTAACTATGGCTACACCTTC. It codes for CASSLRQVNYGYTF.

The V call is TRBV9, the J call TRBJ2-1; 11 bases are a match to TRBD2. The CDR3 length is 16 residues. The germline gives CDR1 SGDLS, CDR2 YYNGEE. Trimming at V came to 3 bases and at J to 5 bases, leaving 7 bases not matched to a gene. CDR3 DNA sequence: TGTGCCAGCAGCGCCACTAGCGGGAGAGGGGACAATGAGCAGTTCTTC. This sequence encodes CASSATSGRGDNEQFF.

This clone showed up just once. The V call is TRBV27, the J call TRBJ2-2; the match to TRBD2 covers 10 bases. The CDR3 spans 15 residues. Germline assignment: CDR1 MNHEY and CDR2 SMNVEV (reference sequence). The V segment lost 2 bases and the J segment 7 bases; nucleotides outside the gene matches: 4. This CDR3 is CASSLIAGGGGELFF. The CDR3 bases are TGTGCCAGCAGTTTAATAGCGGGAGGAGGCGGGGAGCTGTTTTTT.

CDR3 in amino acids: CAWRTGPTTYEQYF. The CDR3 nucleotides read TGTGCCTGGAGAACAGGACCTACCACCTACGAGCAGTACTTC. This sequence joins TRBV30 and TRBJ2-7; D is perhaps TRBD1 (5 bases). Germline CDR1 is GTSNPN and CDR2 is SVGIG (reference sequence). Trimming shortened V by 3 bases and J by 2 bases, and 14 bases separated the two germline ends. The CDR3 sequence is 14 residues long.

This rearrangement joins TRBV7-9 to TRBJ2-6; D not certain. Germline values: CDR1 SEHNR, CDR2 FQNEAQ (reference sequence). V was clipped by 2 bases and J by 5 bases, with 13 bases between them. This CDR3 comprises 16 residues. CDR3 amino acids: CASSLILELWANVLTF. The CDR3 DNA sequence: TGTGCCAGCAGCTTAATTCTTGAGCTCTGGGCCAACGTCCTGACTTTC.

The chain has TRBV29-1 and TRBJ2-7, with TRBD1 matching over 7 bases. V was pared by 6 bases and J by 0 bases, with 8 bases of the junction left unmatched. This CDR3 region has 14 residues. Germline V gene lookup returns CDR1 SQVTM and CDR2 ANQGSEA. The CDR3 region is CSVTGQASSYEQYF. In nucleotides, the CDR3 is TGCAGCGTCACAGGACAGGCAAGCTCCTACGAGCAGTACTTC.

V usage is TRBV5-4 and J usage is TRBJ1-3; D gene uncertain. The CDR3 spans 15 residues. Trimming shortened V by 0 bases and J by 0 bases, and 7 bases separated the two germline ends. Germline CDR1 and CDR2: SGHNT and YYREEE (reference sequence). CDR3 sequence reads: CASSLDTSSGNTIYF. CDR3 nucleotide sequence: TGTGCCAGCAGCTTGGATACGAGCTCTGGAAACACCATATATTTT.

The chain carries TRBV9 and TRBJ2-3; 12 bases align to TRBD2. In germline, CDR1 is SGDLS, CDR2 YYNGEE. This CDR3 spans 16 amino acids. V lost 3 bases to trimming and J lost 6 bases; unmatched junction nucleotides: 8. CDR3 DNA sequence: TGTGCCAGCAGCGGGCCTAGCGGGGGGGCCATGGATACGCAGTATTTT. Translation gives CASSGPSGGAMDTQYF. Using reference TRBV9 and TRBJ2-3 for the parts outside the CDR3, the full variable domain is DSGVTQTPKHLITATGQRVTLRCSPRSGDLSVYWYQQSLDQGLQFLIQYYNGEERAKGNILERFSAQQFPDLHSELNLSSLELGDSALYFCASSGPSGGAMDTQYFGPGTRLTVL.

This chain connects TRBV18 to TRBJ2-7, with 7 positions matching TRBD1. CDR1 is KGHSH, CDR2 LQKENI, per germline. CDR3 length: 15 residues. The trim removed 1 base at V and 1 base at J, leaving 4 bases unmatched. In DNA, the CDR3 is TGTGCCAGCTCACCACGCGTGGACAGGTCCTACGAGCAGTACTTC. This translates into CASSPRVDRSYEQYF.

The chain links TRBV5-1 to TRBJ1-1; TRBD1 matches at 7 bases. Trimming took 7 bases from V and 4 from J; bases not matched to a gene: 7. CDR1 and CDR2 from the germline V gene are SGHRS and YFSETQ. The CDR3 has 13 amino acids. CDR3 region: CASRTGLGTEAFF. The DNA for the CDR3 is TGCGCCAGCCGGACAGGTTTGGGCACTGAAGCTTTCTTT.

The chain is built from TRBV5-4 and TRBJ2-5; 10 bases agree with TRBD2. The CDR3 runs to 16 residues. V trimming: 3 bases; J trimming: 5 bases; junction bases outside the gene matches: 10. CDR1 is SGHNT and CDR2 is YYREEE in the germline V gene (reference sequence). CDR3 coding DNA: TGTGCCAGCAGCTCGCAGCGGGGGGGGCGATTGGAGACCCAGTACTTC. Encoded protein: CASSSQRGGRLETQYF.

The chain links TRBV4-3 to TRBJ1-1; D is uncertain. V lost 0 bases and J 0 bases, leaving 17 bases between the germline ends. CDR3 size: 18 residues. In germline, CDR1 is LGHNA, CDR2 YSLEER. CDR3 loop: CASSQDGMPPLMNTEAFF. The CDR3 nucleotides read TGCGCCAGCAGCCAAGACGGGATGCCCCCGTTAATGAACACTGAAGCTTTCTTT.

The rearrangement joins TRBV4-1 to TRBJ1-2; 8 nucleotides align to TRBD1. Germline V CDR1 and CDR2: MGHRA, YSYEKL. With V trimmed by 4 bases and J by 3 bases, 10 bases remained unmatched. The CDR3 covers 16 residues. CDR3 DNA: TGCGCCAGCAGCCTTTCGGGACCAGGGGGCGACTATGGCTACACCTTC. It encodes CASSLSGPGGDYGYTF.

The rearrangement uses TRBV6-1 and TRBJ2-7, with 10 bases matching TRBD1. The CDR3 is 15 amino acids. With V trimmed by 1 base and J by 5 bases, 5 bases remained unmatched. Germline CDR1 MNHNS, CDR2 SASEGT. CDR3 sequence reads: CASSEETGGFDEQYF. CDR3 in DNA: TGTGCCAGCAGTGAAGAGACAGGGGGCTTCGACGAGCAGTACTTC.

V usage is TRBV2 and J usage is TRBJ2-7, with 7 nucleotides matching TRBD1. Unmatched junction bases numbered 9, after V lost 6 bases and J lost 1 base. The CDR3 sequence is 15 residues long. CDR1 and CDR2 (germline): SNHLY, FYNNEI. CDR3 sequence: CASRPIQGFSYEQYF. CDR3 nucleotide sequence: TGTGCCAGCAGGCCAATACAGGGGTTTTCCTACGAGCAGTACTTC. The full variable domain, in which reference TRBV2 and TRBJ2-7 provide the parts outside the CDR3, is EPEVTQTPSHQVTQMGQEVILRCVPISNHLYFYWYRQILGQKVEFLVSFYNNEISEKSEIFDDQFSVERPDGSNFTLKIRSTKLEDSAMYFCASRPIQGFSYEQYFGPGTRLTVT.

This chain connects TRBV7-8 to TRBJ1-2; D unresolved. The CDR3 has 14 residues. Trimming shortened V by 0 bases and J by 3 bases, and 8 bases separated the two germline ends. Germline-derived CDR1 and CDR2 are SGHVS and FQNEAQ. For the CDR3, the DNA is TGTGCCAGCAGCTTAGCGGTACAGCACTATGGCTACACCTTC. It translates to CASSLAVQHYGYTF.

This chain uses TRBV6-1 with TRBJ2-1; possible D gene TRBD2, 5 bases. CDR1 MNHNS and CDR2 SASEGT come from the germline V gene. The CDR3 sequence is 14 residues long. V lost 6 bases and J lost 7, with 16 bases in between. Written as DNA, the CDR3 is TGTGCCAGCAGGGACTTCATAGGGTCAAATGAGCAGTTCTTC. As protein: CASRDFIGSNEQFF.

The J gene is TRBJ1-1, the V gene TRBV7-2; D uncertain. V shed 2 bases and J shed 3 bases, with 7 bases lying between them. Per the germline V gene, CDR1 is SGHTA and CDR2 is FQGNSA. The length of the CDR3 is 13 residues. The CDR3 DNA follows: TGTGCCAGCAGCTTAATGCGGGACACTGAAGCTTTCTTT. It codes for CASSLMRDTEAFF.

The chain is built from TRBV4-3 and TRBJ2-7; TRBD1 might be the D (6 bases). V lost 5 bases and J 2 bases, leaving 13 bases between the germline ends. Germline lookup yields CDR1 LGHNA and CDR2 YSLEER. CDR3 length equals 14 residues. The CDR3 DNA is TGCGCCAGCAGCGATAGTTGGACAGCCTACGAGCAGTACTTC. This sequence encodes CASSDSWTAYEQYF.

This clone was seen a handful of times. The chain links TRBV6-1 to TRBJ2-7; TRBD1 matches at 9 bases. Germline CDR1 reads MNHNS; CDR2 reads SASEGT. The CDR3 runs 12 residues. The J segment lost 3 bases and the V segment lost 6 bases, leaving 0 bases of the junction unmatched. CDR3 coding DNA: TGTGCCAGCAGGGACAGGGGCTACGAGCAGTACTTC. It specifies CASRDRGYEQYF.

This chain connects TRBV6-1 to TRBJ1-6; 8 bases are a match to TRBD1. Germline V gene sequence: CDR1 MNHNS, CDR2 SASEGT. The CDR3 totals 12 residues. J gave up 9 bases and V 8 bases, and 3 bases lay outside the gene matches. The CDR3 region has the DNA TGTGCCAGCCGGACAGGGACTTCACCCCTCCACTTT. Its protein product is CASRTGTSPLHF.

The rearrangement links TRBV11-3 to TRBJ2-1; tentative D call: TRBD1 (6 bases). Germline V gene lookup returns CDR1 SGHNT and CDR2 YENEEA. V gave up 0 bases and J gave up 8 bases, with 17 bases separating them. This CDR3 is built from 16 residues. The CDR3 region is CASSLDRTVLGDEQFF. CDR3 nucleotides: TGTGCCAGCAGCTTAGATAGGACAGTATTGGGCGATGAGCAGTTCTTC.

The chain combines TRBV9 with TRBJ2-7; 10 bases are shared with TRBD1. The CDR3 sequence is 18 residues long. Trimming at V came to 3 bases and at J to 0 bases, leaving 12 bases not matched to a gene. Germline V gene data show CDR1 as SGDLS and CDR2 as YYNGEE. The CDR3 DNA reads as TGTGCCAGCAGCGCCCGGGACAGGGGATTCCAATCCTCCTACGAGCAGTACTTC. It translates to CASSARDRGFQSSYEQYF.

CDR3 bases: TGTGCCAGCAGAGATACAGGATTCTATGGCTACACCTTC. This gives the protein CASRDTGFYGYTF. This rearrangement joins TRBV6-5 to TRBJ1-2; D is perhaps TRBD1 (5 bases). The ends were cut back, 6 bases at V and 4 bases at J, with 12 bases in the middle. The CDR3 is 13 amino acids. The germline V gene has CDR1 MNHEY and CDR2 SVGAGI.

The gene calls are TRBV5-6 and TRBJ1-2, with D unresolved. In germline, CDR1 is SGHDT, CDR2 YYEEEE. The V and J ends lost 2 bases and 4 bases respectively, with 18 bases between them. The CDR3 is 16 amino acids. The DNA of the CDR3 is TGTGCCAGCAGCTTTGGGCCGGGGTTCACCCTCTATGGCTACACCTTC. This sequence encodes CASSFGPGFTLYGYTF.

The chain employs TRBV28 and TRBJ1-3, with 7 bases matching TRBD1. The germline CDR1 and CDR2 sequences are MDHEN and SYDVKM. The CDR3 totals 14 residues. Trimming took 7 bases from V and 7 from J; bases not matched to a gene: 10. The CDR3 here is CASTQDRVGNTIYF. CDR3 DNA: TGTGCCAGCACCCAAGACAGGGTGGGGAACACCATATATTTT.